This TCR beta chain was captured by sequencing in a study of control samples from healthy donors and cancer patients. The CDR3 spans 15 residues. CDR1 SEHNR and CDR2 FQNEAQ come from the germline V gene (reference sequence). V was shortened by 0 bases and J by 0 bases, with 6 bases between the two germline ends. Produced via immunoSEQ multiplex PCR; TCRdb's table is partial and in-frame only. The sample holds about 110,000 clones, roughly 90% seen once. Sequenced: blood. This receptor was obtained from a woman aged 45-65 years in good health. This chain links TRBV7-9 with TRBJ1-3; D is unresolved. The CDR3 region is CASSLAFSSGNTIYF. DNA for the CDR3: TGTGCCAGCAGCTTAGCTTTCAGCTCTGGAAACACCATATATTTT.